This entry lists 8 T cell receptor beta chains sequenced from one sample in a study of blood T cell repertoires in COVID-19. Repertoires were generated with immunoSEQ multiplex PCR, while TCRdb's copy carries only in-frame clones and drops some. This table holds 250,000 to 300,000 clones, around 87% found once. Sample: peripheral blood. The receptors were sampled from a woman in her forties who had recovered from COVID-19.

This rearrangement joins TRBV5-6 to TRBJ2-3; D may be TRBD1 (5 bases). The CDR3 totals 13 residues. Germline values: CDR1 SGHDT, CDR2 YYEEEE. V was shortened by 6 bases and J by 1 base, with 9 bases between the two germline ends. CDR3 DNA sequence: TGTGCCAGCACCACCAGGGGCACAGATACGCAGTATTTT. Translating gives CASTTRGTDTQYF.

This sequence joins TRBV7-9 and TRBJ1-4, with TRBD1 identical over 9 bases. V lost 3 bases and J lost 0; bases outside the gene matches: 11. The germline V gene encodes CDR1 SEHNR and CDR2 FQNEAQ (reference sequence). The CDR3 spans 19 residues. Written as DNA, the CDR3 is TGTGCCAGCAGCTTGGGACAGGGATTTGTTTATGCAACTAATGAAAAACTGTTTTTT. Encoded protein: CASSLGQGFVYATNEKLFF.

The chain links TRBV27 to TRBJ2-6; TRBD2 agrees at 7 bases. The V and J ends lost 8 bases and 2 bases, in that order; junction bases with no gene match: 0. This CDR3 has 13 residues. Germline loops: CDR1 MNHEY, CDR2 SMNVEV (reference sequence). Written as DNA, the CDR3 is TGTGCCAGCCGGGGGGCTGGGGCCAACGTCCTGACTTTC. The encoded protein is CASRGAGANVLTF.

The rearrangement uses TRBV9 and TRBJ2-7; possibly TRBD1 for D (6 bases). The V gene's germline CDR1 is SGDLS and CDR2 YYNGEE. The CDR3 totals 14 residues. V gave up 4 bases and J gave up 2 bases, with 13 bases separating them. The CDR3 nucleotides are TGTGCCAGCAGCACCGGGACACGAGCCTACGAGCAGTACTTC. This codes for CASSTGTRAYEQYF.

The chain couples TRBV30 to TRBJ1-3, with 7 bases identical to TRBD1. After removal of 7 bases from V and 2 bases from J, the junction contained 11 bases not matched to a gene. Per germline, CDR1 GTSNPN and CDR2 SVGIG (reference sequence). The CDR3 is made up of 15 amino acids. This CDR3 reads CAYTGVRGPGNTIYF. The CDR3 DNA reads as TGTGCCTACACCGGGGTTAGGGGGCCTGGAAACACCATATATTTT.

The chain combines TRBV6-4 with TRBJ2-1; a weak D match, TRBD1 (5 bases). Germline lookup yields CDR1 MRHNA and CDR2 SNTAGT. The ends were cut back, 6 bases at V and 7 bases at J, with 19 bases in the middle. This CDR3 spans 15 amino acids. The CDR3 DNA reads TGTGCCAGCAGCCCGACAGTTTCCCGGGCGAATGAGCAGTTCTTC. It codes for CASSPTVSRANEQFF.

This clone was counted only a few times. DNA for the CDR3: TGCGCCAGCAGTGTTCTAGCGGGGGGGGGTGAGCAGTTCTTC. As protein: CASSVLAGGGEQFF. J is TRBJ2-1 and V is TRBV10-2, with TRBD2 matching 12 bases. Per germline, CDR1 WSHSY and CDR2 SAAADI. This CDR3 comprises 14 residues. Germline trimming cut 4 bases from V and 9 bases from J; bases unmatched to any gene: 4.

CDR3 sequence (DNA): TGCGCCAGCAGCCAAGCCTCAATTTCCCTTAGTTCACCCCTCCACTTT. Translated: CASSQASISLSSPLHF. The rearrangement joins TRBV4-3 to TRBJ1-6; D is ambiguous. Trimming pared 1 base from V and 9 bases from J, leaving 16 bases between. Germline V CDR1 and CDR2: LGHNA, YSLEER. There are 16 residues in the CDR3.